This T cell receptor (beta chain) derives from a study of blood T cell repertoires in COVID-19. Background on the study: T cells, B-cell-depleted T cells, or PBMCs supplied cDNA or gDNA.

Profiling relied on immunoSEQ multiplex PCR, and the TCRdb table lists in-frame clones only, not all of them. The repertoire consists of fewer than 150,000 clones, with approximately 80% occurring once and the leading ten covering just under 9%. The germline V and J ends were trimmed by 2 bases and 2 bases, with 11 bases remaining between them. Germline lookup yields CDR1 SGHTA and CDR2 FQGNSA. This CDR3 is 15 amino acids long. V usage is TRBV7-2 and J usage is TRBJ2-3; D gene unclear. This sequence originates from a woman older than 75 in a cohort sampled during active or convalescent COVID-19. Sequenced material: peripheral blood. As DNA, the CDR3 is TGTGCCAGCAGCTTAAGTCTCAGCGACACAGATACGCAGTATTTT. Translating gives CASSLSLSDTDTQYF.